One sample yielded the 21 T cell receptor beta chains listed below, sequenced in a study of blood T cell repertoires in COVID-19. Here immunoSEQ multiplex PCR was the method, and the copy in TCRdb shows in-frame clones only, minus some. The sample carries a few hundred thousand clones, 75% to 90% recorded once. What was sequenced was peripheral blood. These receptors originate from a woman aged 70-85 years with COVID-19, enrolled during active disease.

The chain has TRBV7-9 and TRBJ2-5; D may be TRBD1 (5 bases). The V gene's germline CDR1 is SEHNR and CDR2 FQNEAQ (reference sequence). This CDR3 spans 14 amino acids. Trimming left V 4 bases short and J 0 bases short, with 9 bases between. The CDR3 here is CASSSAGYQETQYF. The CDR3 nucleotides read TGTGCCAGCAGCTCGGCAGGGTACCAAGAGACCCAGTACTTC.

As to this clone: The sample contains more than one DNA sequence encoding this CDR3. The CDR3 DNA reads as TGTGCCAGCAGTTTAACGGGGAACACTGAAGCTTTCTTT. Translating gives CASSLTGNTEAFF. The rearrangement joins TRBV28 to TRBJ1-1; no reliable D call. The CDR3 has 13 amino acids. Trimming left V 2 bases short and J 1 base short, with 5 bases between. From germline, CDR1 is MDHEN and CDR2 SYDVKM.

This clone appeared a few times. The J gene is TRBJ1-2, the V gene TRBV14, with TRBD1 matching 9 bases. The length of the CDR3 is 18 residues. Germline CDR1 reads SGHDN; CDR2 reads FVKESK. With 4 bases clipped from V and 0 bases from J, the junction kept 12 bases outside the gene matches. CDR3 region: CASSPRRGQGPANYGYTF. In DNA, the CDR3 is TGTGCCAGCAGCCCCCGCAGGGGACAGGGCCCCGCTAACTATGGCTACACCTTC.

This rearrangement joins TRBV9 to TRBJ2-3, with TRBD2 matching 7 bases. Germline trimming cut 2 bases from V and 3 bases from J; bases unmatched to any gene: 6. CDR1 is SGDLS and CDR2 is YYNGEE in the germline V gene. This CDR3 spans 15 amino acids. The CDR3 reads CASSVSGTTTDTQYF. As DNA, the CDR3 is TGTGCCAGCAGCGTGTCCGGGACTACGACAGATACGCAGTATTTT.

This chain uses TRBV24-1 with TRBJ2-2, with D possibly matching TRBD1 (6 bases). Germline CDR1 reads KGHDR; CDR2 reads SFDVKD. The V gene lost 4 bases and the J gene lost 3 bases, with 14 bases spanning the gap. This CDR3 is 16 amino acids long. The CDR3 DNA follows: TGTGCCACCAGTGACCCAACTCAGGGGTACACCGGGGAGCTGTTTTTT. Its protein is CATSDPTQGYTGELFF.

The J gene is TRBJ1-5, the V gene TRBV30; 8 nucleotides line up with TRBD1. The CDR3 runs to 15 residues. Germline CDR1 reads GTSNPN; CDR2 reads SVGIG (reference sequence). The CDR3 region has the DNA TGTCCCAGAAGTCAGGGGGCCCTTAGCAATCAGCCCCAGCATTTT. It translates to CPRSQGALSNQPQHF.

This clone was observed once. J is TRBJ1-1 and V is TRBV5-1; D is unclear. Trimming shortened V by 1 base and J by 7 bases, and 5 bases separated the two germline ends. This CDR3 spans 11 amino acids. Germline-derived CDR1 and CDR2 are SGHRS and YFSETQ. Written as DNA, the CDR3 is TGCGCCAGCAGCTTGAGCCTTGAAGCTTTCTTT. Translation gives CASSLSLEAFF.

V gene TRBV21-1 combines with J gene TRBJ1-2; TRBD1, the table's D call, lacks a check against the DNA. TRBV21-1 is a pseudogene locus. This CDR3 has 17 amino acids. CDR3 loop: CASSKALGTGGTYGYTF. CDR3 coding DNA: TGTGCCAGCAGCAAAGCGCTGGGGACAGGGGGCACCTATGGCTACACCTTC.

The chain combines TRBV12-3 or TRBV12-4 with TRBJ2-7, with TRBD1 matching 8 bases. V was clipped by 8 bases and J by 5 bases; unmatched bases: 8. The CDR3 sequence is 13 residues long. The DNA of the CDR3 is TGTGCCAGCGGCTGGACAGGGCGGAACGAGCAGTACTTC. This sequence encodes CASGWTGRNEQYF.

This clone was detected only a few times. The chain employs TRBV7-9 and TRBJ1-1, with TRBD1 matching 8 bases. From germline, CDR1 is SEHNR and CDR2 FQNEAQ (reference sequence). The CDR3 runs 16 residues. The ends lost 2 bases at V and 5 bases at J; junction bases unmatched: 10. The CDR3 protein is CASSLIRGQRGTEAFF. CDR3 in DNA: TGTGCCAGCAGCTTAATCAGGGGGCAAAGAGGGACTGAAGCTTTCTTT.

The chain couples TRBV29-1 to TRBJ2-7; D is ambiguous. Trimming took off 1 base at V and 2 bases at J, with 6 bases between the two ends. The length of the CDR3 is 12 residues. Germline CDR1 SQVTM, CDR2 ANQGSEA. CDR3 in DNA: TGCAGCGTTGAAGGATCGGCCTACGAGCAGTACTTC. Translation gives CSVEGSAYEQYF.

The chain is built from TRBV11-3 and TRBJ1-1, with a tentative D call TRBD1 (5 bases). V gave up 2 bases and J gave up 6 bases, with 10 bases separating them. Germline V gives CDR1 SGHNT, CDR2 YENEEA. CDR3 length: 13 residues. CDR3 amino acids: CASSLNSRAEAFF. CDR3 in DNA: TGTGCCAGCAGCTTAAACTCCAGGGCTGAAGCTTTCTTT.

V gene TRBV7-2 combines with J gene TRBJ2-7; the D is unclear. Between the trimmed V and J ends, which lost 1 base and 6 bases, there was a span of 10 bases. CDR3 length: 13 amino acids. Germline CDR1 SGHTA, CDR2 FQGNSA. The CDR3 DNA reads TGTGCCAGCAGCTTAGTTCCGGAGATCGAGCAGTACTTC. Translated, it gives CASSLVPEIEQYF.

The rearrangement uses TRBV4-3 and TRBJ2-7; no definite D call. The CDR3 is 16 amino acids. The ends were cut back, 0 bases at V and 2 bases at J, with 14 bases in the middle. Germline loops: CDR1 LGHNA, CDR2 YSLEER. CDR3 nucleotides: TGCGCCAGCAGCCAAGATGGAACAGCCGGCACCTACGAGCAGTACTTC. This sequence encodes CASSQDGTAGTYEQYF.

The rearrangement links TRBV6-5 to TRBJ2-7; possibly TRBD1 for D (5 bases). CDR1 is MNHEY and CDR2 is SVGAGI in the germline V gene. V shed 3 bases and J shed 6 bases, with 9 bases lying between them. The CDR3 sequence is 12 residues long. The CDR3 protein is CASSYSGLEQYF. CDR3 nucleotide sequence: TGTGCCAGCAGTTATTCAGGGCTCGAGCAGTACTTC.

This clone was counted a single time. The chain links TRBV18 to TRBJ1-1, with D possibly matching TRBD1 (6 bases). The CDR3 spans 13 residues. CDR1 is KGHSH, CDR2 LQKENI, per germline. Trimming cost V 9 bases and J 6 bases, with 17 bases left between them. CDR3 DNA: TGTGCCAGTCAACAGGGAATTATAGCTGAAGCTTTCTTT. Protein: CASQQGIIAEAFF.

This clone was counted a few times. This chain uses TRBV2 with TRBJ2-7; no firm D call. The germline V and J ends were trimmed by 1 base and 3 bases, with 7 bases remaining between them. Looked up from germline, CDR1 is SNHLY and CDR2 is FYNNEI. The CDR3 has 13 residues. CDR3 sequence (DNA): TGTGCCAGCAGTGAAGTCCAGTACTACGAGCAGTACTTC. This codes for CASSEVQYYEQYF.

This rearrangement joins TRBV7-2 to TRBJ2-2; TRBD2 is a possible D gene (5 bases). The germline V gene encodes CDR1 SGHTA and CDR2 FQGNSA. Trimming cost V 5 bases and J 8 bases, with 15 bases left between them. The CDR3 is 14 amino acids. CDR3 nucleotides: TGTGCCAGCAGCAAAAGCCCGGGGTTGGGGGAGCTGTTTTTT. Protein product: CASSKSPGLGELFF.

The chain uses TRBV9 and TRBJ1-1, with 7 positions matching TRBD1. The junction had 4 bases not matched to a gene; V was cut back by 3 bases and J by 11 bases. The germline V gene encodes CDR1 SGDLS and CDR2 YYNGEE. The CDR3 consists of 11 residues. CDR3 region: CASSDGQAAFF. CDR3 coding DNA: TGTGCCAGCAGCGACGGACAGGCGGCTTTCTTT.

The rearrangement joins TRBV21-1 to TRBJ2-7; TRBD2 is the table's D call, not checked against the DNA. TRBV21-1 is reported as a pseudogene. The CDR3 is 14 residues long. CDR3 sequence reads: CASSSPRFGIEQYF. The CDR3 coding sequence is TGTGCCAGCAGCAGCCCTCGGTTTGGTATCGAGCAGTACTTC.

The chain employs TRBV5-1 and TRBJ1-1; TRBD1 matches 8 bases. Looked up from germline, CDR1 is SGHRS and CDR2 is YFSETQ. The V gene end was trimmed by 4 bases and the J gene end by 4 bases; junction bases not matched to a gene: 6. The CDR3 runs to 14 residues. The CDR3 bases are TGCGCCAGCAGCCGGGCAGGGGGCGGCACTGAAGCTTTCTTT. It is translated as CASSRAGGGTEAFF.